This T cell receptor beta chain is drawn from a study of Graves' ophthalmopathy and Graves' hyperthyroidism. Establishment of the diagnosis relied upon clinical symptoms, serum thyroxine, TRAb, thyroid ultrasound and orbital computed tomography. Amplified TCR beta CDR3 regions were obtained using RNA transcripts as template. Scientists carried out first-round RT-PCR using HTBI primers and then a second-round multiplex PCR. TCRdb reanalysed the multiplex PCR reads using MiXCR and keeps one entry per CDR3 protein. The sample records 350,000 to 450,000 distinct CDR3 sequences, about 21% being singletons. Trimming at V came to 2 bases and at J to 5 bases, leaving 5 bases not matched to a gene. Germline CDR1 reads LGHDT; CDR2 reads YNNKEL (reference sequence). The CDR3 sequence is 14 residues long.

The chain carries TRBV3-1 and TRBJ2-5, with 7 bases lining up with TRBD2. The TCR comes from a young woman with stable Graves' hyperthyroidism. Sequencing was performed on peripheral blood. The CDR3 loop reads CASSQSGVSETQYF. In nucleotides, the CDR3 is TGTGCCAGCAGCCAAAGCGGGGTCTCGGAGACCCAGTACTTC.